This TCR beta chain was captured in a study of blood T cell repertoires in COVID-19. The Seattle patients joined while their infection was active and were tracked longitudinally afterward. Sequencing used immunoSEQ multiplex PCR; TCRdb keeps in-frame clones, though not all of them. The sample has fewer than 600,000 clones, 85% to 90% seen once; the top ten hold approximately 0.9%. This CDR3 comprises 15 residues. Trimming left V 4 bases short and J 0 bases short, with 11 bases between. Germline CDR1 and CDR2: SGDLS and YYNGEE. This chain joins TRBV9 and TRBJ1-5, with D tentatively TRBD1 (6 bases). Material for sequencing was peripheral blood. The TCR was taken from a man in his late teens or twenties with COVID-19, enrolled during active disease. CDR3 DNA sequence: TGTGCCAGCAGCCCACAGGGAAATAGCAATCAGCCCCAGCATTTT. It encodes CASSPQGNSNQPQHF.